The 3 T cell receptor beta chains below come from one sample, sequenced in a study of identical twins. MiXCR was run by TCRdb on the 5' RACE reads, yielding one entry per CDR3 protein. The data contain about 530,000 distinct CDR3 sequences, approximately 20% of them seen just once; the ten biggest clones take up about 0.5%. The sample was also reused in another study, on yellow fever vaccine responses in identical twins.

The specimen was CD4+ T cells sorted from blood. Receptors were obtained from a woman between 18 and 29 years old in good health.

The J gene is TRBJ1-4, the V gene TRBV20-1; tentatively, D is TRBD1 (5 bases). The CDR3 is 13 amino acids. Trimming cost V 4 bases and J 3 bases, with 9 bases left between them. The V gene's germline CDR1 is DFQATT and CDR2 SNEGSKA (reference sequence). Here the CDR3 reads CSATGLANEKLFF. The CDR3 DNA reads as TGCAGTGCTACAGGGTTGGCTAATGAAAAACTGTTTTTT.

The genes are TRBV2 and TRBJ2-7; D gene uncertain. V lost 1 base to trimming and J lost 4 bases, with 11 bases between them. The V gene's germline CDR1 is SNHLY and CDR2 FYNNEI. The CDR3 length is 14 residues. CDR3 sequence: CASSEEVGSYEQYF. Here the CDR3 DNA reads TGTGCCAGCAGTGAAGAGGTGGGTTCGTACGAGCAGTACTTC.

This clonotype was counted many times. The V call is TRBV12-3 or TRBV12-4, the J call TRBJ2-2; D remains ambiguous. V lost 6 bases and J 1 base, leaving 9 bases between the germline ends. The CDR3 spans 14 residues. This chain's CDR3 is CASSTSLNTGELFF. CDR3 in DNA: TGTGCCAGCAGCACGAGTCTGAACACCGGGGAGCTGTTTTTT.